Here is one T cell receptor beta chain with its context. Its matching antigen is unknown. Ligated cDNA underwent four rounds of PCR with nested alpha and beta constant region primers and SP2. Blood and skin TCR RNA was reverse transcribed with alpha and beta constant primers. TCRdb reanalysed the 5' RACE reads using MiXCR and keeps one entry per CDR3 protein. The sample has more than 60,000 distinct CDR3 sequences, 6% to 8.5% seen once. An oligonucleotide containing a UMI was ligated to the 3' end of TCR cDNA. Adult healthy volunteers gave 2.5 ml peripheral blood for whole-blood RNA. Reverse transcription used DNase-treated unsorted total RNA, aiming for roughly 1 to 1,100 ng. The data belong to a study of naive and memory T cell subsets. General study points: Potentially, T cell activation and differentiation skew this RNA-based measurement.

The CDR3 is made up of 15 amino acids. The V end lost 3 bases, the J end lost 4 bases, and 15 bases lay between the germline ends. The source of this sequence is a female donor in good health. This chain links TRBV12-3 or TRBV12-4 with TRBJ1-2; no clear D. CDR3 protein: CASSFAATTSYGYTF. CDR3 nucleotide sequence: TGTGCCAGCAGTTTCGCCGCGACAACTTCCTATGGCTACACCTTC.